The 26 T cell receptor beta chains below were found in one sample sequenced in a study of shared clonotypes between healthy human individuals. The table came from immunoSEQ multiplex PCR; TCRdb's copy has only in-frame clones and leaves some out. Seen here are over 1.4 million clones, approximately 97% observed once, and the top ten hold 1.2%. The source material was naive CD4+ T cells sorted from blood. The subset here: CD45RA+ positively selected. Every receptor here comes from a man aged 25-40 years in good health.

The CDR3 nucleotides are TGCAGCGGTCCGGGACTAGCGGGAAAAGAGCAGTTCTTC. It is translated as CSGPGLAGKEQFF. The chain recombines TRBV29-1 with TRBJ2-1; TRBD2 agrees at 13 bases. This CDR3 has 13 amino acids. Germline V CDR1 and CDR2: SQVTM, ANQGSEA. J was trimmed by 10 bases and V by 7 bases; bases with no gene match: 7.

On this clone itself: The sample has other DNA sequences that encode this CDR3 too. The J gene is TRBJ2-7, the V gene TRBV6-5, with TRBD1 matching over 11 bases. Per germline, CDR1 MNHEY and CDR2 SVGAGI. The V and J ends lost 1 base and 6 bases, in that order; junction bases with no gene match: 2. The CDR3 spans 14 residues. The CDR3 is CASSYLGQGGEQYF. In nucleotides, the CDR3 is TGTGCCAGCAGTTACTTGGGACAGGGGGGCGAGCAGTACTTC.

This sequence joins TRBV27 and TRBJ2-2; TRBD1 matches at 9 bases. The germline V gene has CDR1 MNHEY and CDR2 SMNVEV (reference sequence). V dropped 5 bases and J dropped 2; count of bases not matched to a gene: 9. The CDR3 has 17 residues. CDR3 residues: CASSHPRDRVNTGELFF. The CDR3 nucleotides read TGTGCCAGCAGTCATCCAAGGGACAGGGTAAACACCGGGGAGCTGTTTTTT.

The genes are TRBV29-1 and TRBJ1-4; no reliable D call. V lost 0 bases to trimming and J lost 7 bases, with 9 bases between them. CDR3 length: 13 residues. Looked up from germline, CDR1 is SQVTM and CDR2 is ANQGSEA. CDR3 sequence reads: CSVEDPMSEKLFF. CDR3 bases: TGCAGCGTTGAAGATCCGATGAGTGAAAAACTGTTTTTT.

The chain carries TRBV19 and TRBJ1-2; tentative D call: TRBD1 (6 bases). The CDR3 extends over 15 amino acids. V was clipped by 4 bases and J by 2 bases, with 14 bases between them. The germline V gene has CDR1 LNHDA and CDR2 SQIVND (reference sequence). CDR3 region: CASSTTGHTNYGYTF. The DNA of the CDR3 is TGTGCCAGTAGTACAACAGGGCATACCAACTATGGCTACACCTTC.

The chain recombines TRBV7-2 with TRBJ2-7, with D hard to call. The CDR3 is 14 amino acids. Germline CDR1 reads SGHTA; CDR2 reads FQGNSA. Trimming stripped 2 bases from V and 5 bases from J, with 13 bases between. The DNA for the CDR3 is TGTGCCAGCAGCTTATTGGGTAGCTTCCACGAGCAGTACTTC. Translating gives CASSLLGSFHEQYF.

V gene TRBV29-1 combines with J gene TRBJ2-5; the D gene is possibly TRBD2 (5 bases). The germline CDR1 and CDR2 sequences are SQVTM and ANQGSEA. Trimming left V 1 base short and J 3 bases short, with 9 bases between. The CDR3 is made up of 13 amino acids. In nucleotides, the CDR3 is TGCAGCGTTGAAGGCCGGGGTAAAGAGACCCAGTACTTC. Its protein product is CSVEGRGKETQYF.

The chain has TRBV30 and TRBJ1-1; D unresolved. V was shortened by 3 bases and J by 6 bases, with 8 bases between the two germline ends. Per germline, CDR1 GTSNPN and CDR2 SVGIG (reference sequence). The CDR3 runs 11 residues. For the CDR3, the DNA is TGTGCCTGGAGGGGATATGCTGAAGCTTTCTTT. Protein sequence: CAWRGYAEAFF.

The chain uses TRBV5-1 and TRBJ2-5, with D maybe TRBD2 (6 bases). V was shortened by 0 bases and J by 3 bases, with 12 bases between the two germline ends. CDR3 length equals 15 residues. CDR1 is SGHRS and CDR2 is YFSETQ in the germline V gene. The CDR3 loop reads CASSLAAGREETQYF. The CDR3 nucleotides read TGCGCCAGCAGCTTGGCGGCGGGAAGGGAAGAGACCCAGTACTTC.

The rearrangement joins TRBV7-8 to TRBJ2-1; 10 nucleotides align to TRBD2. This CDR3 has 15 residues. CDR1 and CDR2 (germline): SGHVS, FQNEAQ. The ends lost 3 bases at V and 7 bases at J; junction bases unmatched: 6. The CDR3 here is CASSLLAGVRNEQFF. The CDR3 region has the DNA TGTGCCAGCAGCTTGCTAGCGGGAGTCAGGAATGAGCAGTTCTTC.

This chain joins TRBV13 and TRBJ2-5, with 11 bases matching TRBD2. Germline values: CDR1 PRHDT, CDR2 FYEKMQ (reference sequence). This CDR3 is 17 amino acids long. J was trimmed by 4 bases and V by 5 bases; bases with no gene match: 12. CDR3 in amino acids: CASSPASGRPRGETQYF. In nucleotides, the CDR3 is TGTGCCAGCAGCCCCGCTAGCGGGAGGCCACGGGGAGAGACCCAGTACTTC.

The V gene is TRBV15, the J gene TRBJ2-7; D is possibly TRBD2 (5 bases). The germline V and J ends were trimmed by 5 bases and 6 bases, with 14 bases remaining between them. CDR3 length: 13 amino acids. CDR1 is LNHNV and CDR2 is YYDKDF in the germline V gene (reference sequence). CDR3 DNA sequence: TGTGCCACCAGCCTAGAGGGCTGGGGCGAGCAGTACTTC. It translates to CATSLEGWGEQYF.

This sequence joins TRBV7-5 and TRBJ2-7; the table gives TRBD2 as D, unverified against the DNA. TRBV7-5 is recorded as a pseudogene. CDR3 length: 18 residues. The CDR3 reads CVRSTQPQPRVAVYEQYF. CDR3 coding DNA: TGTGTCAGAAGCACACAACCCCAGCCCAGGGTAGCGGTCTACGAGCAGTACTTC.

This clone was seen only once. The DNA for the CDR3 is TGTGCCAGCAGCTTAGTGGGGAAGGGCACTGAAGCTTTCTTT. Translation: CASSLVGKGTEAFF. The rearrangement joins TRBV7-2 to TRBJ1-1; D remains ambiguous. CDR1 is SGHTA, CDR2 FQGNSA, per germline. The CDR3 runs to 14 residues. With 1 base removed from V and 4 bases from J, the gap between germline ends came to 10 bases.

J is TRBJ1-1 and V is TRBV28; possible D gene TRBD1, 6 bases. Germline V lookup: CDR1 MDHEN, CDR2 SYDVKM. Trimming took 3 bases from V and 0 from J, leaving 14 bases between them. The CDR3 totals 16 residues. The CDR3: CASSLGGPILNTEAFF. In DNA form, the CDR3 reads TGTGCCAGCAGTTTGGGGGGCCCAATTTTGAACACTGAAGCTTTCTTT.

The rearrangement links TRBV7-8 to TRBJ1-2, with a weak D call TRBD1 (6 bases). V lost 8 bases and J lost 7, with 23 bases in between. The germline CDR1 and CDR2 sequences are SGHVS and FQNEAQ. The CDR3 has 15 amino acids. Written as DNA, the CDR3 is TGTGCCAGCTGTAACGGTTGGGGGGCGCAAAGTGGCTACACCTTC. Translating gives CASCNGWGAQSGYTF.

The chain uses TRBV6-1 and TRBJ2-5, with 8 positions matching TRBD2. The CDR3 is 14 amino acids. The germline V gene encodes CDR1 MNHNS and CDR2 SASEGT. V trimming: 4 bases; J trimming: 5 bases; junction bases outside the gene matches: 6. The chain's CDR3 is CASSASGFRETQYF. Written as DNA, the CDR3 is TGTGCCAGCAGTGCTAGCGGGTTTCGGGAGACCCAGTACTTC.

The rearrangement uses TRBV7-8 and TRBJ2-7; TRBD2 agrees at 16 bases. CDR1 SGHVS and CDR2 FQNEAQ come from the germline V gene. The CDR3 has 18 amino acids. V lost 7 bases to trimming and J lost 3 bases; unmatched junction nucleotides: 12. CDR3 sequence reads: CASIKSGLAGGHGYEQYF. The CDR3, as DNA: TGTGCCAGCATCAAATCGGGACTAGCGGGAGGGCATGGCTACGAGCAGTACTTC. The full variable domain, in which reference TRBV7-8 and TRBJ2-7 provide the parts outside the CDR3, is GAGVSQSPRYKVAKRGQDVALRCDPISGHVSLFWYQQALGQGPEFLTYFQNEAQLDKSGLPSDRFFAERPEGSVSTLKIQRTQQEDSAVYLCASIKSGLAGGHGYEQYFGPGTRLTVT.

The rearrangement uses TRBV25-1 and TRBJ2-7; D may be TRBD2 (6 bases). V lost 5 bases and J lost 3, with 11 bases in between. The CDR3 length is 13 residues. Germline CDR1 is MGHDK and CDR2 is SYGVNS. CDR3 sequence reads: CASSKVRGYEQYF. The CDR3 region has the DNA TGTGCCAGCAGTAAGGTGCGGGGCTACGAGCAGTACTTC.

This clone was seen a handful of times. The rearrangement joins TRBV6-6 to TRBJ2-7; unclear D gene. Deletions cut 0 bases from V and 1 base from J, with 13 bases between. The CDR3 runs 16 residues. Germline V gives CDR1 MNHNY, CDR2 SVGAGI (reference sequence). The CDR3 DNA follows: TGTGCCAGCAGTTACTCGGGCCCGGGCCGTTCCTACGAGCAGTACTTC. Its protein is CASSYSGPGRSYEQYF.

J is TRBJ2-3 and V is TRBV2, with D unclear. Trimming took off 7 bases at V and 4 bases at J, with 18 bases between the two ends. CDR3 size: 15 residues. Germline CDR1 is SNHLY and CDR2 is FYNNEI. CDR3 amino acids: CASTRAARLADTQYF. Written as DNA, the CDR3 is TGTGCCAGCACCCGAGCAGCGAGGCTGGCAGATACGCAGTATTTT.

The rearrangement joins TRBV7-3 to TRBJ2-5; TRBD1 might be the D (5 bases). The germline CDR1 and CDR2 sequences are SGHTA and FQGTGA. The CDR3 consists of 13 residues. The V end was cut by 5 bases, the J end by 1 base, with 8 bases between. The CDR3 region has the DNA TGTGCCAGCAGCGCCAGGGTCCAAGAGACCCAGTACTTC. Translated: CASSARVQETQYF.

The gene calls are TRBV18 and TRBJ2-7; 7 nucleotides agree with TRBD1. This CDR3 is built from 14 residues. Germline V gene lookup returns CDR1 KGHSH and CDR2 LQKENI. V trimming: 2 bases; J trimming: 2 bases; junction bases outside the gene matches: 3. The CDR3 DNA follows: TGTGCCAGCTCACCAACAGGACAGGCCTACGAGCAGTACTTC. This codes for CASSPTGQAYEQYF.

The chain carries TRBV5-1 and TRBJ1-5; D is ambiguous. The CDR3 contains 15 residues. Trimming took 0 bases from V and 5 from J, leaving 12 bases between them. Germline CDR1 is SGHRS and CDR2 is YFSETQ. CDR3 residues: CASSLEGRDYQPQHF. The CDR3 region has the DNA TGCGCCAGCAGCTTGGAGGGCAGAGACTATCAGCCCCAGCATTTT.

The chain is built from TRBV15 and TRBJ2-1; D is unresolved. V was pared by 3 bases and J by 4 bases, with 7 bases between. Per germline, CDR1 LNHNV and CDR2 YYDKDF (reference sequence). CDR3 length: 13 amino acids. CDR3 sequence reads: CATSSDVYNEQFF. In DNA form, the CDR3 reads TGTGCCACCAGCAGTGATGTTTACAATGAGCAGTTCTTC.

This chain links TRBV10-3 with TRBJ2-5; a weak D match, TRBD2 (6 bases). The CDR3 is made up of 15 amino acids. The V end lost 0 bases, the J end lost 7 bases, and 15 bases lay between the germline ends. Germline loops: CDR1 ENHRY, CDR2 SYGVKD. In nucleotides, the CDR3 is TGTGCCATCAGTGAGTCGACGGGAGTGGGATCGACCCAGTACTTC. Residues: CAISESTGVGSTQYF.